Listed here are 29 T cell receptor beta chains from one sample, sequenced in a study of persistence of HIV-infected CD4 T cells. Cells were stimulated with CMV-infected fibroblast lysates at 8.5 to 10 ug/mL. CD40L-negative CD69-negative CD45RO-high memory CD4+ T cells were sorted as populations depleted of antigen-responding cells. These receptors' antigens are unknown. The libraries were made with immunoSEQ version 4 in survey mode. Libraries were prepared by immunoSEQ multiplex PCR; TCRdb keeps only in-frame clonotypes and omits some of them. This sample yields roughly 32,000 clones, of which 82% are seen a single time; around 0.94% belongs to the top ten. Sequencing used CD4+ T cells sorted from PBMCs after roughly 18-hour stimulation, obtained from a patient who received antiretroviral therapy. These receptors all come from an adult man with HIV who was CMV-seropositive.

This chain links TRBV10-3 with TRBJ2-5, with a tentative D call TRBD2 (6 bases). V lost 0 bases to trimming and J lost 4 bases, with 9 bases between them. Germline V gene data show CDR1 as ENHRY and CDR2 as SYGVKD. There are 14 residues in the CDR3. CDR3 DNA sequence: TGTGCCATCAGTGAGTCGAACGGGAGAGAGACCCAGTACTTC. It specifies CAISESNGRETQYF.

A single count supports this clone. The chain carries TRBV4-1 and TRBJ2-5, with 11 bases aligning to TRBD2. The CDR3 spans 16 residues. V lost 1 base to trimming and J lost 2 bases; unmatched junction nucleotides: 3. Germline assignment: CDR1 MGHRA and CDR2 YSYEKL. CDR3 sequence (DNA): TGCGCCAGCAGCCAAGCCCTAGCGGGGGGACAAGAGACCCAGTACTTC. This sequence encodes CASSQALAGGQETQYF.

The chain employs TRBV12-3 or TRBV12-4 and TRBJ2-1; TRBD2 matches at 8 bases. The CDR3 runs to 11 residues. V lost 4 bases and J lost 12; bases outside the gene matches: 2. CDR3 sequence: CASSSRGGQFF. The CDR3 DNA reads TGTGCCAGCAGTTCCCGGGGGGGGCAGTTCTTC.

The genes are TRBV5-1 and TRBJ2-3; a weak D match, TRBD1 (6 bases). The V and J ends lost 0 bases and 1 base respectively, with 15 bases between them. CDR1 SGHRS and CDR2 YFSETQ come from the germline V gene. This CDR3 is built from 17 residues. The CDR3 bases are TGCGCCAGCAGCTTGGGGCTGCAGGGGCGGGGCACAGATACGCAGTATTTT. Residues: CASSLGLQGRGTDTQYF. Filled out from reference TRBV5-1 and TRBJ2-3, the complete variable domain reads KAGVTQTPRYLIKTRGQQVTLSCSPISGHRSVSWYQQTPGQGLQFLFEYFSETQRNKGNFPGRFSGRQFSNSRSEMNVSTLELGDSALYLCASSLGLQGRGTDTQYFGPGTRLTVL.

V gene TRBV18 combines with J gene TRBJ1-6; TRBD1 is a possible D gene (6 bases). This CDR3 comprises 15 residues. Trimming took off 5 bases at V and 10 bases at J, with 18 bases between the two ends. Per the germline V gene, CDR1 is KGHSH and CDR2 is LQKENI. The CDR3 DNA reads TGTGCCAGCTCAACACAGGGTCCGCCAGGATCACCCCTCCACTTT. Its translation: CASSTQGPPGSPLHF.

The gene calls are TRBV5-1 and TRBJ2-6; no clear D gene. The CDR3 spans 14 residues. Germline assignment: CDR1 SGHRS and CDR2 YFSETQ. V was trimmed by 0 bases and J by 1 base, leaving 2 bases between them. CDR3 coding DNA: TGCGCCAGCAGCTTGGGGTCTGGGGCCAACGTCCTGACTTTC. It encodes CASSLGSGANVLTF.

The rearrangement joins TRBV7-2 to TRBJ1-1; D is possibly TRBD1 (5 bases). V lost 3 bases and J lost 1, with 6 bases in between. Per the germline V gene, CDR1 is SGHTA and CDR2 is FQGNSA. The CDR3 covers 13 residues. Here the CDR3 DNA reads TGTGCCAGCAGCTTCCAGGGGAACACTGAAGCTTTCTTT. This translates into CASSFQGNTEAFF.

The CDR3 region has the DNA TGTGCCAGCAGGCGGACAGGGGTCACCGGGGAGCTGTTTTTT. Translating it yields CASRRTGVTGELFF. This sequence joins TRBV7-2 and TRBJ2-2, with TRBD1 identical over 9 bases. The CDR3 has 14 amino acids. J was trimmed by 4 bases and V by 6 bases; bases with no gene match: 3. Germline V CDR1 and CDR2: SGHTA, FQGNSA.

V and J are TRBV6-1 and TRBJ1-1, with D perhaps matching TRBD1 (5 bases). CDR3 length: 12 amino acids. Germline CDR1 is MNHNS and CDR2 is SASEGT. V gave up 6 bases and J gave up 3 bases, with 8 bases separating them. The CDR3 spells CASSLGDTEAFF. The CDR3 bases are TGTGCCAGCAGCCTAGGGGACACTGAAGCTTTCTTT.

This sequence joins TRBV12-3 or TRBV12-4 and TRBJ1-5; D not certain. The CDR3 spans 12 residues. Trimming removed 3 bases from V and 7 bases from J, with 7 bases in between. The CDR3 loop reads CASSFPRQPQHF. The DNA for the CDR3 is TGTGCCAGCAGTTTCCCTAGACAGCCCCAGCATTTT.

The chain combines TRBV29-1 with TRBJ2-5; 10 bases align to TRBD2. The CDR3 totals 14 residues. Germline lookup yields CDR1 SQVTM and CDR2 ANQGSEA. The trim removed 4 bases at V and 4 bases at J, leaving 6 bases unmatched. Here the CDR3 DNA reads TGCAGCGTTGTGGGGAGCGGGGGGGGAGAGACCCAGTACTTC. Its translation is CSVVGSGGGETQYF. Full variable domain (outside the CDR3, taken from reference TRBV29-1 and TRBJ2-5): SAVISQKPSRDICQRGTSLTIQCQVDSQVTMMFWYRQQPGQSLTLIATANQGSEATYESGFVIDKFPISRPNLTFSTLTVSNMSPEDSSIYLCSVVGSGGGETQYFGPGTRLLVL.

The chain is built from TRBV6-1 and TRBJ2-5; D unresolved. The germline gives CDR1 MNHNS, CDR2 SASEGT. The V gene lost 2 bases and the J gene lost 1 base, with 5 bases spanning the gap. This CDR3 is 13 amino acids long. Written as DNA, the CDR3 is TGTGCCAGCAGTGAACTCAGCCAAGAGACCCAGTACTTC. Amino acids: CASSELSQETQYF.

The chain joins TRBV9 to TRBJ2-2, with 8 nucleotides matching TRBD1. Trimming at V came to 5 bases and at J to 6 bases, leaving 6 bases not matched to a gene. Germline-derived CDR1 and CDR2 are SGDLS and YYNGEE. This CDR3 is 14 amino acids long. The CDR3 here is CASSVTGAPGELFF. The CDR3 DNA reads as TGTGCCAGCAGTGTGACAGGGGCCCCCGGGGAGCTGTTTTTT.

The V call is TRBV6-5, the J call TRBJ1-6; D is unclear. The V end lost 7 bases, the J end lost 5 bases, and 12 bases lay between the germline ends. There are 14 residues in the CDR3. Looked up from germline, CDR1 is MNHEY and CDR2 is SVGAGI. CDR3: CASTLIPNNSPLHF. The CDR3 DNA is TGTGCCAGCACCTTGATACCCAATAATTCACCCCTCCACTTT.

The chain is built from TRBV2 and TRBJ2-7; D gene unclear. CDR1 and CDR2 (germline): SNHLY, FYNNEI. The CDR3 consists of 15 residues. V lost 3 bases, J lost 2 bases, and 14 bases lay in between. The DNA for the CDR3 is TGTGCCAGCAGTGATCTAGTGGAGAATCCCTACGAGCAGTACTTC. This encodes CASSDLVENPYEQYF.

The chain links TRBV7-2 to TRBJ2-5, with 9 bases matching TRBD2. The length of the CDR3 is 14 residues. The trim removed 6 bases at V and 5 bases at J, leaving 7 bases unmatched. The germline V gene encodes CDR1 SGHTA and CDR2 FQGNSA. The CDR3 loop is CASSMGLASETQYF. DNA of the CDR3: TGTGCCAGCAGTATGGGACTAGCCTCGGAGACCCAGTACTTC.

The chain joins TRBV5-1 to TRBJ1-1; 8 nucleotides agree with TRBD1. The V segment lost 0 bases and the J segment 5 bases; nucleotides outside the gene matches: 9. Germline loops: CDR1 SGHRS, CDR2 YFSETQ. CDR3 length: 16 residues. The CDR3, as DNA: TGCGCCAGCAGCTTGGGTGCCAGGGGGCCGGCGACTGAAGCTTTCTTT. This gives the protein CASSLGARGPATEAFF. The full variable domain, its missing parts supplied by reference TRBV5-1 and TRBJ1-1, is KAGVTQTPRYLIKTRGQQVTLSCSPISGHRSVSWYQQTPGQGLQFLFEYFSETQRNKGNFPGRFSGRQFSNSRSEMNVSTLELGDSALYLCASSLGARGPATEAFFGQGTRLTVV.

V usage is TRBV3-1 (or the pseudogene TRBV3-2) and J usage is TRBJ2-5; tentative D call: TRBD2 (5 bases). V lost 5 bases, J lost 5 bases, and 18 bases lay in between. The CDR3 loop spans 15 amino acids. Germline V CDR1 and CDR2: LGHDT, YNNKEL (reference sequence). CDR3 nucleotide sequence: TGTGCCAGCAGCTCACTAGAAACCCACCGGGAGACCCAGTACTTC. Protein sequence: CASSSLETHRETQYF.

This clone was counted between two and nine times. The chain has TRBV7-2 and TRBJ1-6; 7 bases map to TRBD1. CDR1 and CDR2 (germline): SGHTA, FQGNSA. V dropped 4 bases and J dropped 4; count of bases not matched to a gene: 7. The CDR3 spans 16 residues. CDR3 coding DNA: TGTGCCAGCAGCTCACAGCCGACAGGGTATAATTCACCCCTCCACTTT. This codes for CASSSQPTGYNSPLHF.

This chain connects TRBV6-5 to TRBJ2-2; the D is unclear. The ends were cut back, 0 bases at V and 13 bases at J, with 18 bases in the middle. The CDR3 runs 15 residues. Germline V gives CDR1 MNHEY, CDR2 SVGAGI. For the CDR3, the DNA is TGTGCCAGCAGTTACTCTTCTAAGATGTCAGGAAGGCTGTTTTTT. Translation: CASSYSSKMSGRLFF.

The CDR3 spells CASSYRADRDQETQYF. Here the CDR3 DNA reads TGTGCCAGCAGTTACCGCGCGGACAGGGACCAAGAGACCCAGTACTTC. This chain links TRBV6-5 with TRBJ2-5, with 8 bases that match TRBD1. Trimming cost V 2 bases and J 0 bases; bases outside gene matches: 5. Germline loops: CDR1 MNHEY, CDR2 SVGAGI. CDR3 size: 16 residues.

The rearrangement links TRBV6-1 to TRBJ1-3; no definite D call. Germline CDR1 is MNHNS and CDR2 is SASEGT. The V end was cut by 6 bases, the J end by 0 bases, with 6 bases between. The CDR3 loop spans 13 amino acids. CDR3 bases: TGTGCCAGCAGGGCCAGCTCTGGAAACACCATATATTTT. This sequence encodes CASRASSGNTIYF.

This clone appeared once. This chain links TRBV3-1 (or the pseudogene TRBV3-2) with TRBJ2-3, with TRBD2 identical over 8 bases. The CDR3 extends over 14 amino acids. Germline assignment: CDR1 LGHDT and CDR2 YNNKEL (reference sequence). After removal of 4 bases from V and 5 bases from J, the junction contained 5 bases not matched to a gene. The CDR3 reads CASSRAGVKDTQYF. CDR3 DNA: TGTGCCAGCAGCCGAGCGGGGGTGAAAGATACGCAGTATTTT.

This chain uses TRBV4-1 with TRBJ2-5, with TRBD2 matching over 8 bases. The CDR3 runs to 15 residues. The ends lost 0 bases at V and 3 bases at J; junction bases unmatched: 3. Germline V gives CDR1 MGHRA, CDR2 YSYEKL. As DNA, the CDR3 is TGCGCCAGCAGCCAAGAATCGGGACTAGAAGAGACCCAGTACTTC. Translating gives CASSQESGLEETQYF.

The rearrangement uses TRBV2 and TRBJ1-5; 10 positions match TRBD1. Germline assignment: CDR1 SNHLY and CDR2 FYNNEI. The V gene end was trimmed by 7 bases and the J gene end by 7 bases; junction bases not matched to a gene: 7. CDR3 size: 14 residues. CDR3 nucleotides: TGTGCCAGCACGACAGGGGGCATGCAGCAGCCCCAGCATTTT. Encoded protein: CASTTGGMQQPQHF.

The V call is TRBV7-6, the J call TRBJ2-5; 8 nucleotides align to TRBD1. CDR1 is SGHVS and CDR2 is FNYEAQ in the germline V gene. After removal of 4 bases from V and 5 bases from J, the junction contained 12 bases not matched to a gene. The CDR3 runs to 16 residues. The DNA of the CDR3 is TGTGCCAGCAGCTCCCGGCGGACAGGGCGTTCGGAGACCCAGTACTTC. It is translated as CASSSRRTGRSETQYF.

This chain links TRBV18 with TRBJ1-2; D possibly corresponds to TRBD1 (6 bases). This CDR3 has 15 residues. V was trimmed by 2 bases and J by 0 bases, leaving 10 bases between them. Germline V gives CDR1 KGHSH, CDR2 LQKENI. The CDR3 DNA is TGTGCCAGCTCACCAAAGACAGGATCTAACTATGGCTACACCTTC. This codes for CASSPKTGSNYGYTF. Based on the CDR3 plus reference TRBV18 and TRBJ1-2, the full variable domain is NAGVMQNPRHLVRRRGQEARLRCSPMKGHSHVYWYRQLPEEGLKFMVYLQKENIIDESGMPKERFSAEFPKEGPSILRIQQVVRGDSAAYFCASSPKTGSNYGYTFGSGTRLTVV.

This clone appeared once. This chain links TRBV18 with TRBJ2-5; D might be TRBD1 (7 bases). Trimming left V 2 bases short and J 2 bases short, with 9 bases between. The length of the CDR3 is 14 residues. From germline, CDR1 is KGHSH and CDR2 LQKENI. The CDR3 here is CASSPSGGQETQYF. CDR3 nucleotides: TGTGCCAGCTCACCATCAGGGGGGCAAGAGACCCAGTACTTC.

V usage is TRBV7-9 and J usage is TRBJ1-6, with D perhaps matching TRBD1 (6 bases). Per the germline V gene, CDR1 is SEHNR and CDR2 is FQNEAQ (reference sequence). Trimming shortened V by 1 base and J by 7 bases, and 14 bases separated the two germline ends. There are 16 residues in the CDR3. The CDR3 DNA reads TGTGCCAGCAGCTTAGGGCAGGGGTTTTCCAATTCACCCCTCCACTTT. Encoded protein: CASSLGQGFSNSPLHF.